This entry lists 15 T cell receptor beta chains sequenced from one sample in a study of blood T cell repertoires in COVID-19. Data came from immunoSEQ multiplex PCR; TCRdb stores just in-frame clones and leaves some out. The sample shows some 250,000 clones, 75% to 85% of them seen only once. Sequenced input: peripheral blood. All receptors derive from a woman between 55 and 75 years old with active or convalescent COVID-19.

For the CDR3, the DNA is TGTGCCAGTAGTATCAACGACAGGGGGGGGAACACTGAAGCTTTCTTT. Protein: CASSINDRGGNTEAFF. This chain joins TRBV19 and TRBJ1-1; TRBD1 matches 9 bases. The CDR3 is 16 residues long. Germline loops: CDR1 LNHDA, CDR2 SQIVND (reference sequence). Trimming removed 3 bases from V and 1 base from J; junction bases left unmatched: 6.

The chain employs TRBV2 and TRBJ1-5; the D gene is possibly TRBD1 (5 bases). The CDR3 spans 13 residues. V was trimmed by 1 base and J by 8 bases, leaving 9 bases between them. Germline CDR1 SNHLY, CDR2 FYNNEI. CDR3 region: CASSEGGGKPQHF. The DNA for the CDR3 is TGTGCCAGCAGTGAAGGGGGCGGAAAGCCCCAGCATTTT.

The chain employs TRBV5-4 and TRBJ2-1, with TRBD2 matching over 9 bases. The CDR3 extends over 15 amino acids. With V trimmed by 2 bases and J by 6 bases, 6 bases remained unmatched. From germline, CDR1 is SGHNT and CDR2 YYREEE (reference sequence). The CDR3: CASSLGGGAPNEQFF. Here the CDR3 DNA reads TGTGCCAGCAGCTTAGGCGGGGGGGCCCCCAATGAGCAGTTCTTC.

The chain recombines TRBV28 with TRBJ2-3; tentatively, D is TRBD2 (7 bases). Germline V CDR1 and CDR2: MDHEN, SYDVKM. Trimming removed 7 bases at V and 0 bases at J, with 11 bases between. The CDR3 consists of 14 residues. The CDR3 here is CASTRGGSTDTQYF. The CDR3 DNA reads as TGTGCCAGCACAAGGGGGGGTAGCACAGATACGCAGTATTTT.

V is TRBV28 and J is TRBJ2-7; D may be TRBD2 (5 bases). CDR3 length: 16 residues. From germline, CDR1 is MDHEN and CDR2 SYDVKM. With 7 bases removed from V and 0 bases from J, the gap between germline ends came to 19 bases. The CDR3 DNA follows: TGTGCCAGCACCGAATCCGGGGTTCGGGGCTCCTACGAGCAGTACTTC. It translates to CASTESGVRGSYEQYF.

The chain employs TRBV7-9 and TRBJ1-1; the D gene is possibly TRBD1 (5 bases). Germline V CDR1 and CDR2: SEHNR, FQNEAQ (reference sequence). The CDR3 has 16 amino acids. V gave up 4 bases and J gave up 2 bases, with 17 bases separating them. The CDR3 spells CASSSREEGLNTEAFF. CDR3 nucleotides: TGTGCCAGCAGCTCCAGGGAGGAGGGTTTAAACACTGAAGCTTTCTTT.

The chain couples TRBV7-9 to TRBJ2-5, with TRBD2 matching 12 bases. CDR1 SEHNR and CDR2 FQNEAQ come from the germline V gene (reference sequence). V dropped 5 bases and J dropped 4; count of bases not matched to a gene: 11. This CDR3 contains 17 residues. CDR3 in amino acids: CASSNTLAGGPGETQYF. In DNA, the CDR3 is TGTGCCAGCAGCAACACTCTAGCGGGGGGGCCGGGAGAGACCCAGTACTTC.

As to this clone: The same CDR3 is also encoded by other DNA sequences in this sample. V usage is TRBV5-4 and J usage is TRBJ1-1; D ambiguous. V was trimmed by 0 bases and J by 1 base, leaving 7 bases between them. Germline V gene lookup returns CDR1 SGHNT and CDR2 YYREEE (reference sequence). The CDR3 is 14 residues long. The CDR3: CASSLDRRNTEAFF. CDR3 sequence (DNA): TGTGCCAGCAGCTTGGATAGGAGGAACACTGAAGCTTTCTTT.

Only a few counts were recorded for this clone. The gene calls are TRBV19 and TRBJ2-3; D gene unclear. Deletions cut 10 bases from V and 4 bases from J, with 15 bases between. In germline, CDR1 is LNHDA, CDR2 SQIVND (reference sequence). The CDR3 consists of 13 residues. CDR3 nucleotides: TGTGCCACCGTAGCCACCGACTCAGATACGCAGTATTTT. It translates to CATVATDSDTQYF.

The V call is TRBV27, the J call TRBJ2-3, with 11 bases lining up with TRBD2. CDR1 is MNHEY and CDR2 is SMNVEV in the germline V gene (reference sequence). The CDR3 is 15 amino acids. J was trimmed by 6 bases and V by 3 bases; bases with no gene match: 5. The CDR3 spells CASSLISGGADTQYF. CDR3 sequence (DNA): TGTGCCAGCAGTTTGATTAGCGGGGGGGCGGATACGCAGTATTTT.

The chain is built from TRBV18 and TRBJ2-7, with 10 nucleotides matching TRBD1. Germline trimming cut 3 bases from V and 5 bases from J; bases unmatched to any gene: 10. Per the germline V gene, CDR1 is KGHSH and CDR2 is LQKENI. The CDR3 totals 16 residues. CDR3 in amino acids: CASSPRSGTGVDEQYF. For the CDR3, the DNA is TGTGCCAGCTCACCCCGGTCCGGGACAGGGGTCGACGAGCAGTACTTC.

The chain recombines TRBV10-2 with TRBJ1-5; no reliable D call. The CDR3 loop spans 15 amino acids. V was pared by 6 bases and J by 0 bases, with 12 bases between. Germline CDR1 reads WSHSY; CDR2 reads SAAADI. The CDR3 nucleotides read TGCGCCAGCAGCCGGGGTTGGGGTAGCAATCAGCCCCAGCATTTT. This codes for CASSRGWGSNQPQHF.

V is TRBV12-1 and J is TRBJ1-5; the table gives TRBD1 as D, unverified against the DNA. TRBV12-1 is recorded as a pseudogene. The CDR3 runs 15 residues. CDR3 sequence reads: CASSLSGTGVQPQHF. CDR3 sequence (DNA): TGTGCCAGCAGCCTGTCCGGGACAGGGGTACAGCCCCAGCATTTT.

The rearrangement links TRBV5-8 to TRBJ1-3; D is ambiguous. V lost 4 bases to trimming and J lost 2 bases, with 13 bases between them. CDR3 size: 15 residues. Germline lookup yields CDR1 SGHTS and CDR2 YDEGEE. As DNA, the CDR3 is TGTGCCAGCAGCCCGAGGGTTGTTACTGGAAACACCATATATTTT. It encodes CASSPRVVTGNTIYF.

The chain is built from TRBV2 and TRBJ1-6; a possible D gene is TRBD1 (5 bases). The V gene's germline CDR1 is SNHLY and CDR2 FYNNEI. The CDR3 totals 13 residues. V shed 6 bases and J shed 10 bases, with 13 bases lying between them. CDR3 in amino acids: CASRPRDGSPLHF. The CDR3 DNA reads as TGTGCCAGCAGGCCCAGGGATGGGTCACCCCTCCACTTT. Filled out from reference TRBV2 and TRBJ1-6, the complete variable domain reads EPEVTQTPSHQVTQMGQEVILRCVPISNHLYFYWYRQILGQKVEFLVSFYNNEISEKSEIFDDQFSVERPDGSNFTLKIRSTKLEDSAMYFCASRPRDGSPLHFGNGTRLTVT.